One and the same sample provided the 3 T cell receptor beta chains below, sequenced in a study of human T cells and chemical hapten exposure. TCRdb re-called the RACE reads with MiXCR, one entry per CDR3 protein. The sample gives about 80,000 distinct CDR3 sequences, 9.5% to 13% of which show up once; 2% to 2.5% is in the top ten. Time point here: patch test 2, 6 weeks after DPC sensitization. The sample's treatment: therapeutic diphenylcyclopropenone sensitization with weekly scalp DPC. Source: whole blood, taken in connection with sensitization to the hapten diphenylcyclopropenone (DPC). These receptors came from a woman aged 25 to 45 with alopecia areata. Some clones in this sample may be carry-over from other donors' samples.

This clonotype was counted at least ten times. The chain uses TRBV4-2 and TRBJ1-2; TRBD1 agrees at 7 bases. Trimming at V came to 0 bases and at J to 5 bases, leaving 9 bases not matched to a gene. This CDR3 is built from 16 residues. CDR1 is LGHNA, CDR2 YNFKEQ, per germline. The CDR3 loop is CASSQDPTGARYGYTF. In DNA form, the CDR3 reads TGTGCCAGCAGCCAAGATCCCACAGGGGCTCGATATGGCTACACCTTC.

This clonotype was observed many times. J is TRBJ1-6 and V is TRBV28; no reliable D call. V dropped 1 base and J dropped 10 bases, with 11 bases sitting between them. Germline V gene data show CDR1 as MDHEN and CDR2 as SYDVKM. CDR3 length: 14 amino acids. The CDR3 loop is CASSLYGVQSPLHF. CDR3 coding DNA: TGTGCCAGCAGTTTATACGGGGTGCAATCACCCCTCCACTTT.

The chain has TRBV7-2 and TRBJ1-5, with D unresolved. The V end was cut by 0 bases, the J end by 0 bases, with 9 bases between. The CDR3 is made up of 16 amino acids. Looked up from germline, CDR1 is SGHTA and CDR2 is FQGNSA. CDR3 in amino acids: CASSLAASYSNQPQHF. The CDR3, as DNA: TGTGCCAGCAGCTTAGCGGCCAGCTATAGCAATCAGCCCCAGCATTTT.